This is a list of T cell receptor beta chains from one sample in a study of cytomegalovirus exposure and HLA in healthy donors. Sequenced by immunoSEQ multiplex PCR; TCRdb stores in-frame clones only, minus some. This table holds 110,000 to 150,000 clones, roughly 79% found once. Material for sequencing was PBMCs. The receptors were sampled from a male donor in good health and CMV-seronegative. Each CDR3 is given with its conserved first and last residue. A D gene is named only where the DNA matches it firmly. Clone size is not always given. Where it is, it says once, few, many or a class for expanded clones.

d_gene	len	v_gene	j_gene	abundance	CDR3aa	CDR3nt
NA	15	TRBV4-2	TRBJ1-4	NA	CASSQVGPGNEKLFF	TGTGCCAGCAGCCAAGTAGGGCCAGGGAACGAAAAACTGTTTTTT
NA	14	TRBV30	TRBJ2-7	NA	CAWGGTGTVDEQYF	TGTGCCTGGGGGGGGACCGGGACCGTGGACGAGCAGTACTTC
NA	13	TRBV6-5	TRBJ2-7	NA	CASSPGADYEQYF	TGTGCCAGCAGCCCCGGAGCGGACTACGAGCAGTACTTC
NA	17	TRBV5-1	TRBJ1-1	NA	CASSQRRGDGPYTEAFF	TGCGCCAGCAGCCAGCGACGCGGGGACGGACCCTACACTGAAGCTTTCTTT
NA	12	TRBV6-5	TRBJ1-2	NA	CASRDSLNGYTF	TGTGCCAGCAGGGACAGTCTGAATGGCTACACCTTC
TRBD1	16	TRBV25-1	TRBJ2-1	NA	CASSEFTGASYNEQFF	TGTGCCAGCAGTGAATTTACAGGGGCGTCCTACAATGAGCAGTTCTTC
TRBD2	15	TRBV5-1	TRBJ2-7	NA	CASSLGGGNSYEQYF	TGCGCCAGCAGCTTGGGCGGGGGGAACTCCTACGAGCAGTACTTC
NA	13	TRBV5-1	TRBJ1-4	NA	CASSTGGVEKLFF	TGCGCCAGCAGCACGGGGGGGGTCGAAAAACTGTTTTTT
NA	15	TRBV4-1	TRBJ2-7	NA	CASSQVQGRAYEQYF	TGCGCCAGCAGCCAAGTTCAGGGGCGCGCCTACGAGCAGTACTTC
NA	11	TRBV20-1	TRBJ2-7	NA	CSATGYPEQYF	TGCAGTGCTACGGGTTACCCGGAGCAGTACTTC
NA	13	TRBV6-6	TRBJ1-3	few	CASSRASGNTIYF	TGTGCCAGCAGTAGAGCCTCTGGAAACACCATATATTTT
NA	17	TRBV7-9	TRBJ1-4	NA	CASSLAGGAGANEKLFF	TGTGCCAGCAGCTTAGCGGGGGGAGCCGGAGCTAATGAAAAACTGTTTTTT
NA	15	TRBV2	TRBJ2-2	NA	CASSETSRNTGELFF	TGTGCCAGCAGTGAAACTAGCCGTAACACCGGGGAGCTGTTTTTT
TRBD1	15	TRBV5-1	TRBJ1-3	NA	CASSLAGQGANTIYF	TGCGCCAGCAGCTTGGCCGGACAGGGGGCAAACACCATATATTTT
NA	18	TRBV9	TRBJ2-4	NA	CASSVDGGRKARGNIQYF	TGTGCCAGCAGCGTAGATGGCGGCCGCAAGGCTAGAGGAAACATTCAGTACTTC
TRBD1	13	TRBV6-5	TRBJ1-1	once	CASRPLGQFEAFF	TGTGCCAGCAGACCCTTGGGACAGTTTGAAGCTTTCTTT
NA	12	TRBV27	TRBJ2-2	NA	CASSPGVWELFF	TGTGCCAGCAGTCCCGGTGTTTGGGAGCTGTTTTTT
NA	18	TRBV7-3	TRBJ2-7	NA	CASSLGPPDAESSYEQYF	TGTGCCAGCAGCTTAGGTCCCCCCGATGCGGAAAGCTCCTACGAGCAGTACTTC
TRBD2	14	TRBV5-4	TRBJ2-7	NA	CASSDRGVSYEQYF	TGTGCCAGCAGCGACCGGGGGGTCTCCTACGAGCAGTACTTC
TRBD2	15	TRBV9	TRBJ2-1	NA	CASSFSGGSYNEQFF	TGTGCCAGCAGTTTTAGCGGGGGATCCTACAATGAGCAGTTCTTC
TRBD2	16	TRBV4-3	TRBJ2-5	NA	CASSQDRRGGQETQYF	TGCGCCAGCAGCCAAGATAGGCGGGGGGGCCAGGAGACCCAGTACTTC
NA	13	TRBV7-8	TRBJ1-2	NA	CASSPDSNYGYTF	TGTGCCAGCAGCCCGGACAGCAACTATGGCTACACCTTC
TRBD2	15	TRBV9	TRBJ2-3	once	CASSVLAGGTDTQYF	TGTGCCAGCAGCGTCCTAGCGGGGGGGACAGATACGCAGTATTTT
TRBD1	18	TRBV12-5	TRBJ1-5	NA	CASGLVEPGTGGNQPQHF	TGTGCTAGTGGTTTGGTAGAGCCCGGGACAGGGGGCAATCAGCCCCAGCATTTT
TRBD1	14	TRBV2	TRBJ2-7	once	CASSGDRGSSRQYF	TGTGCCAGCAGTGGGGACAGGGGAAGTAGTCGGCAGTACTTC
TRBD1	15	TRBV6-4	TRBJ2-1	few	CASSTTGQGYHEQFF	TGTGCCAGCAGCACCACGGGACAGGGGTACCATGAGCAGTTCTTC
TRBD2	16	TRBV2	TRBJ2-5	NA	CASSGTSGGEGETQYF	TGTGCCAGCAGTGGGACTAGCGGGGGAGAAGGAGAGACCCAGTACTTC
NA	14	TRBV30	TRBJ1-2	NA	CAWSVPAKNYGYTF	TGTGCCTGGAGCGTACCCGCTAAGAACTATGGCTACACCTTC
TRBD2	14	TRBV6-1	TRBJ2-6	NA	CASGRETGANVLTF	TGTGCCAGCGGGAGGGAGACTGGGGCCAACGTCCTGACTTTC
TRBD1	14	TRBV11-2	TRBJ2-7	NA	CASRITGGVYEQYF	TGTGCCAGCAGGATAACAGGGGGCGTCTACGAGCAGTACTTC
TRBD1	14	TRBV30	TRBJ2-7	NA	CAWSGDRGRIEQYF	TGTGCCTGGAGTGGAGACAGGGGGAGAATCGAGCAGTACTTC
TRBD1	14	TRBV18	TRBJ1-1	NA	CASSQGQGVTEAFF	TGTGCCAGCTCTCAGGGACAGGGTGTTACTGAAGCTTTCTTT
TRBD2	15	TRBV7-9	TRBJ2-5	NA	CASSPPTAGEETQYF	TGTGCCAGCAGCCCTCCCACAGCGGGAGAGGAGACCCAGTACTTC
NA	12	TRBV5-4	TRBJ2-3	NA	CASSREADTQYF	TGTGCCAGCAGTCGAGAGGCAGATACGCAGTATTTT
NA	15	TRBV30	TRBJ2-6	NA	CAWSVLRSGANVLTF	TGTGCCTGGAGTGTACTACGCTCTGGGGCCAACGTCCTGACTTTC
TRBD1	16	TRBV5-6	TRBJ1-6	NA	CASSLEGQPGNSPLHF	TGTGCCAGCAGCTTGGAGGGACAGCCAGGGAATTCACCCCTCCACTTT
NA	15	TRBV4-2	TRBJ2-5	NA	CASSQDGTGEETQYF	TGTGCCAGCAGCCAAGACGGGACTGGTGAAGAGACCCAGTACTTC
NA	12	TRBV29-1	TRBJ1-2	NA	CSAWGGVYGYTF	TGCAGTGCATGGGGGGGAGTCTATGGCTACACCTTC
NA	15	TRBV2	TRBJ2-1	NA	CASSEAQISYNEQFF	TGTGCCAGCAGTGAGGCACAAATCTCCTACAATGAGCAGTTCTTC
NA	17	TRBV10-3	TRBJ2-1	NA	CAIRAVQGKGTYNEQFF	TGTGCCATCAGAGCTGTACAGGGAAAAGGTACCTACAATGAGCAGTTCTTC
NA	11	TRBV11-2	TRBJ2-7	NA	CASSLGSEQYF	TGTGCCAGCAGCTTAGGTAGCGAGCAGTACTTC